The 2 T cell receptor beta chains below were found in one sample sequenced in a study of blood T cell repertoires in COVID-19 (dated by TCRdb to 2018 to 2021). Receptors were amplified or captured by the immunoSEQ multiplex PCR assay. This is the immuneACCESS table as TCRdb keeps it, with only in-frame sequences that have V and J called. A part of the clones is gone; compared with another copy, unresolved V genes explain less than half, and the rest is unexplained. A total of 150,000 to 200,000 clones appear in this sample, roughly four fifths of them only once. Roughly 7.5% of the sample lies in the top ten. Sequenced input: peripheral blood. The receptor set was obtained from a woman in her 70s with COVID-19, enrolled during active disease.

A single count supports this clone. The rearrangement joins TRBV6-5 to TRBJ1-1; a possible D gene is TRBD1 (5 bases). This CDR3 has 13 amino acids. Germline V gene sequence: CDR1 MNHEY, CDR2 SVGAGI. V lost 6 bases and J lost 1, with 9 bases in between. The CDR3 loop reads CASRYTGNTEAFF. As DNA, the CDR3 is TGTGCCAGCAGATACACAGGGAACACTGAAGCTTTCTTT.

The CDR3 loop reads CASTKNLATEAFF. CDR3 nucleotide sequence: TGTGCCAGCACGAAAAATTTGGCCACTGAAGCTTTCTTT. The chain is built from TRBV2 and TRBJ1-1; D gene uncertain. This CDR3 is 13 amino acids long. V shed 7 bases and J shed 4 bases, with 13 bases lying between them. Germline V gene lookup returns CDR1 SNHLY and CDR2 FYNNEI.